Sequencing of this TCR beta chain was carried out in a study of T-cell reconstitution after alpha-beta-depleted transplantation in children. This clonotype was observed a few times. Unique molecular identifiers were used in preparing the TCRbeta library. Via MiXCR, TCRdb re-called the PCR reads, giving one row per CDR3 protein. The sample lists about 200,000 distinct CDR3 sequences, 7% to 9% occurring once. The CDR3 runs to 20 residues. The ends were cut back, 3 bases at V and 0 bases at J, with 21 bases in the middle. The receptor's source is a male patient aged 2 to 10 who had a stem cell transplant for acute myeloid leukemia, so the T cells may come from the graft donor. The chain is built from TRBV12-3 or TRBV12-4 and TRBJ2-6, with D perhaps given as TRBD1 or TRBD2 (6 bases each). The specimen comprised PBMCs, mostly from graft donor cells, sampled 360 days after TCRalphabeta/CD19-depleted stem cell transplant. The CDR3 loop is CASSFPGGASLPSGANVLTF. Here the CDR3 DNA reads TGTGCCAGCAGTTTTCCCGGGGGCGCAAGCCTTCCCTCTGGGGCCAACGTCCTGACTTTC.